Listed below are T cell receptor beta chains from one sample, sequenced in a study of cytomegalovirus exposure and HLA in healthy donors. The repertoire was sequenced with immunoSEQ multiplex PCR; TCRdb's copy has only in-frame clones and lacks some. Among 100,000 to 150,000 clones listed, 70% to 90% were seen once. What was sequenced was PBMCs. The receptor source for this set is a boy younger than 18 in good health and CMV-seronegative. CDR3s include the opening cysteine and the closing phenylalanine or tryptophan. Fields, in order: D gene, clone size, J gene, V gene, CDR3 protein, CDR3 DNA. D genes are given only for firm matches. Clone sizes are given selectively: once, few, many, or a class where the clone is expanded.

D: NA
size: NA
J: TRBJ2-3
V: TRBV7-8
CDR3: CASSLSREQYF
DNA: TGTGCCAGCAGCTTAAGTCGAGAGCAGTATTTT

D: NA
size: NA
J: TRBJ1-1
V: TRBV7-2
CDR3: CASSTKRGGGTEAFF
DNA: TGTGCCAGCAGCACGAAACGGGGAGGGGGCACTGAAGCTTTCTTT

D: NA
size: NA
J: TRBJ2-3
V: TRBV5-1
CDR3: CASSSRGTGITDTQYF
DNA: TGCGCCAGCAGCTCCAGGGGTACGGGGATAACAGATACGCAGTATTTT

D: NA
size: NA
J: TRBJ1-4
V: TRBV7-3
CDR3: CASSSSQGGNEKLFF
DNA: TGTGCCAGCAGCTCGTCTCAGGGAGGGAATGAAAAACTGTTTTTT

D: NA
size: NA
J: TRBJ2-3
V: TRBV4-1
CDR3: CASSQDQRVTDTQYF
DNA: TGCGCCAGCAGCCAAGATCAGCGGGTCACAGATACGCAGTATTTT

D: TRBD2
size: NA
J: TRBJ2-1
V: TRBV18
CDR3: CASSLLPLAGGNNEQFF
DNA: TGTGCCAGCTCACTCCTCCCCTTAGCGGGGGGGAACAATGAGCAGTTCTTC

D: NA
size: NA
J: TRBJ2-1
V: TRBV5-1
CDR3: CASSLSYRELQFF
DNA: TGCGCCAGCAGCTTAAGTTATCGGGAGTTGCAGTTCTTC

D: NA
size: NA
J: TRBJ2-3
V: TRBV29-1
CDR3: CSVVLVADTQYF
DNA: TGCAGCGTTGTACTAGTGGCAGATACGCAGTATTTT

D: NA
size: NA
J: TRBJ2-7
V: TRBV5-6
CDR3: CASSFRTGTGGKYF
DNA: TGTGCCAGCAGCTTCCGGACAGGTACAGGAGGGAAGTACTTC

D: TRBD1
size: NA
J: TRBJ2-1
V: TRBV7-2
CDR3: CASSLGTGYNEQFF
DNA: TGTGCCAGCAGCTTAGGGACAGGCTACAATGAGCAGTTCTTC

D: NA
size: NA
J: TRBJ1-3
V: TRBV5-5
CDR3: CASSPSPGRNTIYF
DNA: TGTGCCAGCAGCCCCAGTCCGGGGAGAAACACCATATATTTT

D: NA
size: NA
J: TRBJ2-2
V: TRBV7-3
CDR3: CASSWPGSGELFF
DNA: TGTGCCAGCAGCTGGCCAGGGTCCGGGGAGCTGTTTTTT

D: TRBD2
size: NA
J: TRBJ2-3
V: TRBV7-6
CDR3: CASSSWTSGGSVPQYF
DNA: TGTGCCAGCAGCTCGTGGACTAGCGGGGGGTCCGTTCCGCAGTATTTT

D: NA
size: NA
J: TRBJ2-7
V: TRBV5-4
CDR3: CASTWQGSYEQYF
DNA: TGTGCCAGCACCTGGCAGGGATCCTACGAGCAGTACTTC

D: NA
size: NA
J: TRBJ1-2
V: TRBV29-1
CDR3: CSVEEQGTVYGYTF
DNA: TGCAGCGTTGAGGAACAGGGTACCGTCTATGGCTACACCTTC

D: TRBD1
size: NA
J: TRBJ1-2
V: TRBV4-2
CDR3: CASSPDRENYGYTF
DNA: TGTGCCAGCAGCCCGGACAGGGAAAACTATGGCTACACCTTC

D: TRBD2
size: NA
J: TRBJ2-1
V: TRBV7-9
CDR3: CASSRPLAGLPNEQFF
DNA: TGTGCCAGCAGCCGCCCTCTAGCGGGGTTACCCAATGAGCAGTTCTTC

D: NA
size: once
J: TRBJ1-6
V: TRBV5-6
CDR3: CASSLVGTSNSPLHF
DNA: TGTGCCAGCAGCTTGGTGGGGACATCGAATTCACCCCTCCACTTT

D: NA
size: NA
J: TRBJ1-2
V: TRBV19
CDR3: CASSPGATRGGYTF
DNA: TGTGCCAGTAGTCCAGGGGCCACCCGGGGAGGCTACACCTTC